This is a list of T cell receptor beta chains from one sample in a study of metastatic and nonmetastatic thyroid tumors. Using MiXCR, TCRdb reanalyzed the PCR reads. The table shows 11,000 or so clones, with approximately 24% occurring only once. The sample comprised tumor tissue. The receptors derive from a female donor with papillary thyroid cancer or a benign thyroid nodule (not recorded which). Some clones in this sample may be carry-over from other donors' samples. Both conserved end residues are part of each CDR3. The D gene is left open where the match is weak. Expanded clones get a size class; other rows say once, few or many, or leave the size out.

>TRBJ2-1|.|few|TRBV6-6
TGTGCCAGCAGTTCTCCCGGGGGTGAGCAGTTCTTC
CASSSPGGEQFF
>TRBJ2-1|TRBD2|.|TRBV20-1
TGCAGTGTGGTGACGGGAGGGCCGAACAATGAGCAGTTCTTC
CSVVTGGPNNEQFF
>TRBJ1-1|TRBD1|large|TRBV7-8
TGTGCCAGCAGCCCCCGGACAGGGGTTTTTGAAGCTTTCTTT
CASSPRTGVFEAFF
>TRBJ2-7|.|.|TRBV7-6
TGTGCCAGCAGCTTAACACGGGACTTCACCTACGAGCAGTACTTC
CASSLTRDFTYEQYF
>TRBJ2-1|TRBD2|.|TRBV24-1
TGTGCCACCAGTGGTTCCCTTAGCGGGACTACCTCCAATGAGCTGTTCTTC
CATSGSLSGTTSNELFF
>TRBJ1-6|TRBD1|.|TRBV5-1
TGCGCCAGCAGCCGGGACAGGCCAAATTCACCCCTCCACTTT
CASSRDRPNSPLHF
>TRBJ1-6|.|.|TRBV20-1
TGCAGTGCCAGAGTTGGGGACCGTTTATCAAGCTCCTATAATTCACCCCTCCACTTT
CSARVGDRLSSSYNSPLHF
>TRBJ2-7|.|medium-sized|TRBV27
TGTGCCAGCAGTTTACAAATGGGAAGTGAGCAGTACTTC
CASSLQMGSEQYF
>TRBJ2-7|TRBD1|few|TRBV6-1
TGTGCCAGCAGTCCACGGAGGACAGGGGCCGACGAGCAGTACTTC
CASSPRRTGADEQYF
>TRBJ2-1|TRBD2|.|TRBV11-2
TGTGCCAGCAGCTTAGAACTAGCGGGAGTGGGCGGCTACAATGAGCAGTTCTTC
CASSLELAGVGGYNEQFF
>TRBJ1-1|.|few|TRBV6-1
TGTGCCAGCAGTGGCCAGGAGAACACTGAAGCTTTCTTT
CASSGQENTEAFF
>TRBJ2-7|.|.|TRBV9
TGTGCCAGCAGCGTGGGACAAACCTACGAGCAGTACTTC
CASSVGQTYEQYF
>TRBJ1-1|.|few|TRBV6-5
TGTGCCAGCAGTTTGGGGGACACTGAAGCTTTCTTT
CASSLGDTEAFF
>TRBJ2-1|TRBD1|.|TRBV6-2/TRBV6-3
TGTGCCAGCAGTTACTCGACCGGACAGGGTGGGGGGTTCTTC
CASSYSTGQGGGFF
>TRBJ2-2|TRBD1|few|TRBV27
TGTGCCAGCAGTTTATCGACAGGGCTGTACACCGGGGAGCTGTTTTTT
CASSLSTGLYTGELFF
>TRBJ1-2|.|few|TRBV9
TGTGCCAGCATCGGCTATGGCTACACCTTC
CASIGYGYTF
>TRBJ1-1|.|.|TRBV30
TGTGCCTCAAAAAAGGGGTCCCTGAACACTGAAGCTTTCTTT
CASKKGSLNTEAFF
>TRBJ2-1|.|many|TRBV28
TGTGCCAGCACTCCCGGGGGCGGGGCGCCGTACAATGAGCAGTTCTTC
CASTPGGGAPYNEQFF
>TRBJ1-2|TRBD1|.|TRBV5-1
TGCGCCAGCAGCTTGGCTGGACAGGGTTACGATGGCTACACCTTC
CASSLAGQGYDGYTF
>TRBJ2-5|TRBD1|.|TRBV5-5
TGTGCCAGCACCCGTCCCGGGACAGGGGTCGAGACCCAGTACTTC
CASTRPGTGVETQYF
>TRBJ2-3|.|few|TRBV2
TGTGCCAGCAGTGTGAGGCACTCTAGCACAGATACGCAGTATTTT
CASSVRHSSTDTQYF
>TRBJ2-1|TRBD2|few|TRBV6-5
TGTGCCAGCAGTTTAGCGGGAGGGACTTACAATGAGCAGTTCTTC
CASSLAGGTYNEQFF
>TRBJ1-5|TRBD1|medium-sized|TRBV6-6
TGTGCCAGCAGTTACCAAGGGACAGGGGGTAGCAATCAGCCCCAGCATTTT
CASSYQGTGGSNQPQHF
>TRBJ1-2|.|medium-sized|TRBV6-5
TGTGCCAGCAGTTACCTCACTGGGGGGCGTAACGATGGCTACACCTTC
CASSYLTGGRNDGYTF
>TRBJ2-7|.|.|TRBV5-1
TGCGCCAGCAGCTTGGACAGGGTCTACGAGCAGTACTTC
CASSLDRVYEQYF
>TRBJ2-7|.|.|TRBV6-1
TGTGCCAGCATGGGCGGTAGCGTGCGAGAGCAGTACTTC
CASMGGSVREQYF